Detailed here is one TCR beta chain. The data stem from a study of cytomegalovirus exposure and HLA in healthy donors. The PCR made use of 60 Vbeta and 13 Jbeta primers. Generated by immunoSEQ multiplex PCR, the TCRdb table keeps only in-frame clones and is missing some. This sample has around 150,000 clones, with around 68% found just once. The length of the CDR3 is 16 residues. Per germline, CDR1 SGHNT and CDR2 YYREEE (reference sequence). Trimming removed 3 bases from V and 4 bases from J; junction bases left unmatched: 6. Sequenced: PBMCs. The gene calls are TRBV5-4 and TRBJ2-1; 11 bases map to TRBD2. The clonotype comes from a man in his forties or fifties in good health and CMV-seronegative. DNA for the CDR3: TGTGCCAGCAGCTCTCTAGCGGGGGGCGGGTACAATGAGCAGTTCTTC. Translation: CASSSLAGGGYNEQFF.